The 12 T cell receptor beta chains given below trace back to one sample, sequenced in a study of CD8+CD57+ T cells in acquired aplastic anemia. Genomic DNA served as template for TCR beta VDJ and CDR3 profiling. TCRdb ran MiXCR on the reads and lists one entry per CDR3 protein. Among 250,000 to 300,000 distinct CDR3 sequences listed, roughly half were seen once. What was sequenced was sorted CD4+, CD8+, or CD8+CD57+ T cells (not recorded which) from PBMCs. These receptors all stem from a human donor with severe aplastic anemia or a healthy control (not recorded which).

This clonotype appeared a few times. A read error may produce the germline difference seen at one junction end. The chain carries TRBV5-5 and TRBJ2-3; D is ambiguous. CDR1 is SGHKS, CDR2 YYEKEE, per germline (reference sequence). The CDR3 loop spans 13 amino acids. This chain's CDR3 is CASSQALRDTQYF. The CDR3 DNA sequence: TGCGCCAGCAGCCAAGCCTTGAGGGATACGCAGTATTTT.

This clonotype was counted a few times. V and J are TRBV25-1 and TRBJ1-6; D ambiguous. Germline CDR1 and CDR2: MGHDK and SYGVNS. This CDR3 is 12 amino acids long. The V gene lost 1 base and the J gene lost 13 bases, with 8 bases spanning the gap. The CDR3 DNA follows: TGTGCCAGCAGTGAATCCGATAGGCCCCTCCACTTT. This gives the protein CASSESDRPLHF.

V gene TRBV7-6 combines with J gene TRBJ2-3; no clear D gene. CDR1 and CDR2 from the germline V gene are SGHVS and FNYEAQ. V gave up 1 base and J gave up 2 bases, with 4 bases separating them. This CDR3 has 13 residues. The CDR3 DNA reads TGTGCCAGCAGCTTAGAAAACACAGATACGCAGTATTTT. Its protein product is CASSLENTDTQYF.

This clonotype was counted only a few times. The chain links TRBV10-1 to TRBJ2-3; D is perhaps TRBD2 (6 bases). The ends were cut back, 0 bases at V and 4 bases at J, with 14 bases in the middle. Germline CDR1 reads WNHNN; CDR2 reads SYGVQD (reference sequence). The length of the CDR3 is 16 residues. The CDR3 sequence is CASSESGRELSDTQYF. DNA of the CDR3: TGCGCCAGCAGTGAGTCGGGACGGGAGCTATCAGATACGCAGTATTTT.

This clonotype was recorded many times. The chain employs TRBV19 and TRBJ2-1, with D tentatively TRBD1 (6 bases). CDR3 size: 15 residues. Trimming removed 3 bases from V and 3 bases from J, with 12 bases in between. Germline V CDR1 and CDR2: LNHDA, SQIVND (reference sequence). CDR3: CASSIVAGDYNEQFF. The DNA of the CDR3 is TGTGCCAGTAGTATCGTGGCAGGGGACTACAATGAGCAGTTCTTC.

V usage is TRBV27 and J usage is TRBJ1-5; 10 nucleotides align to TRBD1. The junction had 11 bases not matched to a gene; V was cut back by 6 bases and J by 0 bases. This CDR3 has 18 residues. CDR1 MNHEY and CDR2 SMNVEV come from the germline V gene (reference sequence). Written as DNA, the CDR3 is TGTGCCAGCAGACGGACAGGGGGAAGGGTTTATAGCAATCAGCCCCAGCATTTT. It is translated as CASRRTGGRVYSNQPQHF.

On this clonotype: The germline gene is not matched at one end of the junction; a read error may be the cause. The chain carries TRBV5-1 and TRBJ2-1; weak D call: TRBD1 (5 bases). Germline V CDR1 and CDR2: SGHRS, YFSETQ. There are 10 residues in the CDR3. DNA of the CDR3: TGCGCCAGCAGCTCAGACGACCCAGGGTTC. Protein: CASSSDDPGF.

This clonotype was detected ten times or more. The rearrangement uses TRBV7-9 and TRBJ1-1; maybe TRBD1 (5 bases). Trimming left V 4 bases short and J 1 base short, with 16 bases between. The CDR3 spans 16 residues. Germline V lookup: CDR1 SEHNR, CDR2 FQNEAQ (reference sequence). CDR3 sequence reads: CASSSPPGLTNTEAFF. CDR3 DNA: TGTGCCAGCAGCTCCCCCCCGGGACTCACGAACACTGAAGCTTTCTTT.

The CDR3 region is CATSDPSGGAYNEQFF. The DNA for the CDR3 is TGTGCCACCAGTGACCCTAGCGGCGGGGCCTACAATGAGCAGTTCTTC. The gene calls are TRBV24-1 and TRBJ2-1; TRBD2 aligns across 7 bases. Germline V gives CDR1 KGHDR, CDR2 SFDVKD. The CDR3 covers 16 residues. The ends lost 4 bases at V and 2 bases at J; junction bases unmatched: 7.

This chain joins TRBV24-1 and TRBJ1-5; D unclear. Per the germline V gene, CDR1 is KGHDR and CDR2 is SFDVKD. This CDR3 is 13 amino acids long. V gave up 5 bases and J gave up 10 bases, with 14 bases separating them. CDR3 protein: CATSARSGGPQHF. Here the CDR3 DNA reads TGTGCCACCAGTGCGCGAAGCGGAGGCCCCCAGCATTTT.

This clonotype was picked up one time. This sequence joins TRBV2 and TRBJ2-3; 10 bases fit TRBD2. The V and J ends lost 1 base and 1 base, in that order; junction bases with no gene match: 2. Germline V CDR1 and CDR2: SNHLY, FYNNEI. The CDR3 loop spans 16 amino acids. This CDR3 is CASSEVLAGGTDTQYF. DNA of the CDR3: TGTGCCAGCAGTGAAGTGCTAGCGGGAGGCACAGATACGCAGTATTTT.

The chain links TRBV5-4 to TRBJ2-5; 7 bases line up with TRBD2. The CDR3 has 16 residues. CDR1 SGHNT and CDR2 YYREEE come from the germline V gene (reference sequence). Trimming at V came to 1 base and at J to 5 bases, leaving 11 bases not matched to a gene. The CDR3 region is CASSLWGRGSGETQYF. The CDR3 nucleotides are TGTGCCAGCAGCTTGTGGGGGAGGGGCAGTGGGGAGACCCAGTACTTC.